The clone carrying this T cell receptor beta chain was detected many times. The germline V and J ends were trimmed by 0 bases and 1 base, with 11 bases remaining between them. The CDR3 runs 16 residues. Germline assignment: CDR1 SGDLS and CDR2 YYNGEE. The sample originates from a study of Graves' ophthalmopathy and Graves' hyperthyroidism. Newly diagnosed, the hyperthyroidism patients had under 2 months' duration and were aged 18 to 65. CDR3 regions of TCR beta were amplified from RNA transcripts. The workflow started with a first-round RT-PCR run with HTBI primers and then moved on to a second-round multiplex PCR. TCRdb used MiXCR to reprocess the multiplex PCR reads, holding one entry per CDR3 protein. The table has hundreds of thousands of distinct CDR3 sequences, 15% seen once.

Input material: peripheral blood. This chain links TRBV9 with TRBJ1-3; a weak D match, TRBD1 (5 bases). The source of this sequence is a woman aged 18-29 years with stable Graves' hyperthyroidism. This chain's CDR3 is CASSVAGLSSGNTIYF. In DNA, the CDR3 is TGTGCCAGCAGCGTAGCGGGGCTGAGTTCTGGAAACACCATATATTTT.